A selection of T cell receptor beta chains follows, all from one sample in a study of shared clonotypes between healthy human individuals. TCRdb keeps only in-frame clones here, not all; method: immunoSEQ multiplex PCR. The table lists over a million clones, 75% of them singletons. The sample consisted of memory CD4+ T cells sorted from blood. These receptors originate from a man younger than 35 in good health. CDR3s include the opening cysteine and the closing phenylalanine or tryptophan. A D gene is named only where the DNA matches it firmly. Size values are once, few and many counts, or a class for expanded clones, and some rows have none.

v_gene	d_gene	j_gene	abundance	CDR3aa	CDR3nt
TRBV7-8	-	TRBJ1-4	-	CASSSQGGVMFF	TGTGCCAGCAGCTCACAGGGTGGTGTGATGTTTTTT
TRBV29-1	TRBD1	TRBJ1-2	-	CSVEDRTRLLNYGYTF	TGCAGCGTTGAGGACAGGACCCGACTCTTAAACTATGGCTACACCTTC
TRBV19	-	TRBJ1-2	-	CASSEATNSRGYTF	TGTGCCAGTAGTGAAGCAACAAATAGTAGGGGCTACACCTTC
TRBV18	-	TRBJ1-1	-	CASRTANTEAFF	TGTGCCAGTCGGACGGCGAACACTGAAGCTTTCTTT
TRBV14	-	TRBJ2-5	-	CASSRQRSLQETQYF	TGTGCCAGCAGCCGACAGAGATCGCTACAAGAGACCCAGTACTTC
TRBV6-5	TRBD1	TRBJ1-5	many	CASSSTDRDGNQPQHF	TGTGCCAGCAGTTCAACTGACAGGGATGGGAATCAGCCCCAGCATTTT
TRBV11-3	-	TRBJ1-1	-	CASSLLVNTEAFF	TGTGCCAGCAGCCTACTGGTGAACACTGAAGCTTTCTTT
TRBV5-1	-	TRBJ2-2	-	CASSLPGTPNTGELFF	TGCGCCAGCAGCTTACCCGGGACACCTAACACCGGGGAGCTGTTTTTT
TRBV7-9	TRBD2	TRBJ2-7	-	CASSKKGTSGIYEQYF	TGTGCCAGCAGCAAAAAAGGGACTAGCGGAATTTACGAGCAGTACTTC
TRBV29-1	-	TRBJ2-1	-	CSVDGNEQFF	TGCAGCGTTGATGGGAATGAGCAGTTCTTC
TRBV14	-	TRBJ1-2	-	CASSRSNPLDGYTF	TGTGCCAGCAGCCGGTCAAATCCCCTCGATGGCTACACCTTC
TRBV27	-	TRBJ1-1	-	CASTLDYPTTEAFF	TGTGCCAGCACCCTTGATTACCCTACCACTGAAGCTTTCTTT
TRBV7-2	TRBD2	TRBJ2-7	-	CASSLASSGAYEQYF	TGTGCCAGCAGCTTAGCGTCTAGCGGTGCCTACGAGCAGTACTTC
TRBV19	-	TRBJ2-2	-	CASFEGGNTGELFF	TGTGCCAGTTTTGAGGGAGGGAACACCGGGGAGCTGTTTTTT
TRBV7-6	-	TRBJ2-5	-	CASSLEVRSGETQYF	TGTGCCAGCAGCTTAGAGGTCAGGAGCGGGGAGACCCAGTACTTC
TRBV5-6	-	TRBJ2-6	-	CASSRDMGASGANVLTF	TGTGCCAGCAGCAGAGACATGGGCGCCTCTGGGGCCAACGTCCTGACTTTC
TRBV11-2	TRBD2	TRBJ2-5	-	CASSLLSGGALETQYF	TGTGCCAGCAGCTTGTTAAGCGGGGGGGCTTTAGAGACCCAGTACTTC
TRBV25-1	TRBD1	TRBJ2-7	few	CASSATGGFHEQYF	TGTGCCAGCAGCGCTACAGGGGGGTTCCACGAGCAGTACTTC
TRBV2	-	TRBJ1-1	-	CASSGVQNTEAFF	TGTGCCAGCAGCGGGGTACAGAACACTGAAGCTTTCTTT
TRBV6-5	-	TRBJ2-7	-	CASSYSGDNSYEQYF	TGTGCCAGCAGTTACTCAGGGGACAACTCCTACGAGCAGTACTTC
TRBV6-1	TRBD2	TRBJ2-7	-	CASSEASGGPYEQYF	TGTGCCAGCAGTGAAGCTAGCGGGGGCCCCTACGAGCAGTACTTC
TRBV19	-	TRBJ2-5	-	CASTPPGGETQYF	TGTGCCAGTACCCCCCCAGGAGGGGAGACCCAGTACTTC
TRBV29-1	-	TRBJ2-5	-	CSVVGSEETQYF	TGCAGCGTTGTCGGGAGTGAAGAGACCCAGTACTTC
TRBV6-4	TRBD1	TRBJ2-1	-	CASSPGQTTYNEQFF	TGTGCCAGCAGTCCGGGACAGACCACCTACAATGAGCAGTTCTTC
TRBV30	TRBD2	TRBJ2-2	-	CAWKRSGSSTGELFF	TGTGCCTGGAAACGTAGCGGGAGTAGCACCGGGGAGCTGTTTTTT
TRBV6-6	TRBD2	TRBJ2-1	-	CASRPGLAGTDEQFF	TGTGCCAGCAGACCGGGACTAGCGGGGACCGATGAGCAGTTCTTC
TRBV6-6	-	TRBJ1-3	-	CASVPGGAEKNTIYF	TGTGCCAGCGTCCCCGGGGGGGCGGAAAAAAACACCATATATTTT
TRBV7-2	TRBD1	TRBJ2-7	once	CASSSTTGMYEQYF	TGTGCCAGCAGCTCCACGACAGGGATGTACGAGCAGTACTTC
TRBV10-3	-	TRBJ2-4	-	CAISLFQGAKNIQYF	TGTGCCATCAGTTTGTTCCAGGGCGCCAAAAACATTCAGTACTTC
TRBV19	-	TRBJ1-1	-	CASSIGGTRNTEAFF	TGTGCCAGTAGTATAGGGGGGACCAGAAACACTGAAGCTTTCTTT
TRBV6-5	-	TRBJ2-7	-	CASSYRPASLEQYF	TGTGCCAGCAGTTACCGACCGGCTAGTCTTGAGCAGTACTTC
TRBV2	-	TRBJ2-5	-	CATAIGTGAQVETQYF	TGTGCCACTGCCATCGGGACGGGGGCTCAGGTAGAGACCCAGTACTTC
TRBV30	TRBD2	TRBJ2-5	-	CAWSPGLAETQYF	TGTGCCTGGAGTCCTGGACTAGCCGAGACCCAGTACTTC
TRBV30	-	TRBJ1-4	-	CAWMYGNEKLFF	TGTGCCTGGATGTACGGTAATGAAAAACTGTTTTTT
TRBV19	-	TRBJ2-7	-	CASSITFSYEQYF	TGTGCCAGTAGTATTACCTTCTCCTACGAGCAGTACTTC
TRBV30	-	TRBJ2-1	-	CAWSMYNEQFF	TGTGCCTGGAGTATGTACAATGAGCAGTTCTTC
TRBV6-6	TRBD1	TRBJ2-7	-	CASSPGTGRVHEQYF	TGTGCCAGCAGTCCAGGGACAGGTAGGGTCCACGAGCAGTACTTC
TRBV6-1	-	TRBJ2-7	-	CASSDTGRGLHEQYF	TGTGCCAGCAGCGATACAGGGAGGGGCCTGCACGAGCAGTACTTC
TRBV7-6	TRBD1	TRBJ2-1	-	CASSYSGTGAYNEQFF	TGTGCCAGCAGCTACTCCGGGACAGGGGCGTACAATGAGCAGTTCTTC
TRBV6-1	-	TRBJ2-3	-	CASSLTGSTDTQYF	TGTGCCAGCAGTCTGACGGGTAGCACAGATACGCAGTATTTT
TRBV15	-	TRBJ2-5	-	CATSRDPAGRRETQYF	TGTGCCACCAGCAGAGATCCAGCAGGCCGAAGAGAGACCCAGTACTTC
TRBV5-5	-	TRBJ1-5	-	CASSLFPVNQPQHF	TGTGCCAGCAGCTTATTTCCGGTCAATCAGCCCCAGCATTTT
TRBV10-2	-	TRBJ2-7	-	CASKLSSSYEQYF	TGCGCCAGCAAATTATCGTCATCCTACGAGCAGTACTTC
TRBV9	-	TRBJ2-1	-	CASSLGGEQFF	TGTGCCAGCAGCCTCGGGGGCGAGCAGTTCTTC
TRBV6-1	-	TRBJ1-2	few	CASSRDRNYGYTF	TGTGCCAGCAGTCGCGACAGGAACTATGGCTACACCTTC
TRBV18	-	TRBJ2-7	-	CASSLGVSYEQYF	TGTGCCAGCTCACTCGGGGTCTCCTACGAGCAGTACTTC
TRBV2	-	TRBJ1-6	-	CASRAGLSRNSPLHF	TGTGCCAGCAGGGCTGGACTTAGTCGGAATTCACCCCTCCACTTT
TRBV6-5	-	TRBJ2-6	-	CASSYEGSGANVLTF	TGTGCCAGCAGTTACGAGGGTAGTGGGGCCAACGTCCTGACTTTC
TRBV29-1	-	TRBJ2-1	-	CSGGLTSYNEQFF	TGCAGCGGAGGACTCACCTCCTACAATGAGCAGTTCTTC
TRBV7-3	-	TRBJ1-6	many	CARVAGSPLHF	TGTGCCCGGGTGGCGGGTTCACCCCTCCACTTT
TRBV5-5	-	TRBJ2-3	-	CASSFPGSTDTQYF	TGTGCCAGCAGCTTTCCGGGCAGCACAGATACGCAGTATTTT